Following are 16 T cell receptor beta chains from one sample sequenced in a study of CD8 T cells in Susac syndrome. Reverse transcription of roughly 0.5 to 1 ug RNA was performed with random hexamers. TCRdb processed the immunoSEQ multiplex PCR reads anew with MiXCR; each CDR3 protein has one entry. Among over 150,000 distinct CDR3 sequences listed, just under 95% were seen once. The source material was CD4+ T cells from PBMCs. The receptors shown here come from a human donor with Susac syndrome.

This chain joins TRBV7-8 and TRBJ2-7; weak D call: TRBD1 (5 bases). CDR1 SGHVS and CDR2 FQNEAQ come from the germline V gene. The CDR3 is 15 residues long. V lost 5 bases and J lost 2, with 16 bases in between. CDR3 DNA: TGTGCCAGCAGCGCCCAAAGGGGCTCTACCTACGAGCAGTACTTC. Residues: CASSAQRGSTYEQYF.

The chain is built from TRBV15 and TRBJ2-3; 9 bases are shared with TRBD1. Looked up from germline, CDR1 is LNHNV and CDR2 is YYDKDF (reference sequence). The CDR3 runs to 17 residues. Trimming at V came to 2 bases and at J to 1 base, leaving 7 bases not matched to a gene. CDR3 region: CATSRLTGGAGTDTQYF. DNA of the CDR3: TGTGCCACCAGCAGATTAACAGGGGGCGCAGGCACAGATACGCAGTATTTT.

The rearrangement uses TRBV20-1 and TRBJ1-5; no clear D gene. Germline-derived CDR1 and CDR2 are DFQATT and SNEGSKA (reference sequence). This CDR3 is 13 amino acids long. The DNA for the CDR3 is TGCAGCCCGAAGCTGACGGTCAATCAGCCCCAGCATTTT. It yields the protein CSPKLTVNQPQHF.

The gene calls are TRBV7-9 and TRBJ1-2; D possibly corresponds to TRBD1 (5 bases). The CDR3 has 13 residues. V lost 1 base to trimming and J lost 8 bases, with 11 bases between them. From germline, CDR1 is SEHNR and CDR2 FQNEAQ (reference sequence). The CDR3 bases are TGTGCCAGCAGCTTAGAACAGGAAGGAGGCTACACCTTC. Its translation is CASSLEQEGGYTF.

The gene calls are TRBV5-4 and TRBJ1-2; 7 positions agree with TRBD1. Germline values: CDR1 SGHNT, CDR2 YYREEE (reference sequence). V gave up 5 bases and J gave up 9 bases; unmatched junction bases: 10. CDR3 size: 13 residues. CDR3 nucleotides: TGTGCCAGCAGTTCCGGGACAGAGGAACGCTACACCTTC. Translated: CASSSGTEERYTF. Full variable domain (outside the CDR3, taken from reference TRBV5-4 and TRBJ1-2): ETGVTQSPTHLIKTRGQQVTLRCSSQSGHNTVSWYQQALGQGPQFIFQYYREEENGRGNFPPRFSGLQFPNYSSELNVNALELDDSALYLCASSSGTEERYTFGSGTRLTVV.

The chain is built from TRBV4-1 and TRBJ2-1; possibly TRBD1 or TRBD2 for D (5 bases each). Trimming took off 5 bases at V and 2 bases at J, with 16 bases between the two ends. This CDR3 is 16 amino acids long. Germline CDR1 is MGHRA and CDR2 is YSYEKL. The CDR3 is CASSVLPGPAYNEQFF. The DNA of the CDR3 is TGCGCCAGCAGCGTCTTGCCGGGGCCTGCCTACAATGAGCAGTTCTTC.

In this sample, this clonotype turned up once. J is TRBJ1-4 and V is TRBV27, with D perhaps matching TRBD1 (6 bases). V was trimmed by 5 bases and J by 8 bases, leaving 24 bases between them. The CDR3 is made up of 17 amino acids. Germline CDR1 reads MNHEY; CDR2 reads SMNVEV (reference sequence). The CDR3 region is CASSQRGPGRTWEKLFF. DNA for the CDR3: TGTGCCAGCAGTCAGCGGGGGCCGGGGCGGACCTGGGAAAAACTGTTTTTT.

This clonotype was counted a single time. This chain uses TRBV7-9 with TRBJ2-2, with D unresolved. The CDR3 contains 14 residues. CDR1 SEHNR and CDR2 FQNEAQ come from the germline V gene (reference sequence). V dropped 1 base and J dropped 5 bases, with 8 bases sitting between them. CDR3 DNA sequence: TGTGCCAGCAGCTTAGGGACCTCGACCGGGGAGCTGTTTTTT. This codes for CASSLGTSTGELFF.

The V call is TRBV30, the J call TRBJ1-2, with D maybe TRBD1 (5 bases). This CDR3 region has 13 residues. CDR1 is GTSNPN and CDR2 is SVGIG in the germline V gene (reference sequence). V gave up 8 bases and J gave up 2 bases, with 15 bases separating them. This chain's CDR3 is CAASTSGNYGYTF. In DNA, the CDR3 is TGTGCCGCATCCACCTCAGGGAACTATGGCTACACCTTC.

This clonotype was counted a single time. This CDR3 is CASSLFSTPGDSQPQHF. In nucleotides, the CDR3 is TGTGCCAGCAGCCTTTTTTCCACGCCAGGGGATAGTCAGCCCCAGCATTTT. The chain couples TRBV4-2 to TRBJ1-5; TRBD1 might be the D (6 bases). Germline CDR1 LGHNA, CDR2 YNFKEQ. The CDR3 spans 17 residues. Between the trimmed V and J ends, which lost 4 bases and 6 bases, there was a span of 22 bases.

This clonotype was recorded only once. The genes are TRBV12-3 or TRBV12-4 and TRBJ2-7, with TRBD1 matching over 10 bases. V lost 4 bases and J lost 2; bases outside the gene matches: 2. CDR3 length: 14 residues. CDR3 in amino acids: CASSWGTGAYEQYF. The CDR3 region has the DNA TGTGCCAGCAGTTGGGGGACAGGGGCCTACGAGCAGTACTTC.

The CDR3 region is CASRQTGLPTEQYF. CDR3 nucleotide sequence: TGTGCCAGCAGACAAACGGGACTCCCGACCGAGCAGTACTTC. This rearrangement joins TRBV6-2 or TRBV6-3 to TRBJ2-7, with D possibly being TRBD2 (6 bases). The CDR3 is 14 residues long. V was pared by 6 bases and J by 6 bases, with 18 bases between. In germline, CDR1 is MNHEY, CDR2 SVGEGT.

V and J are TRBV28 and TRBJ2-1; no firm D call. The CDR3 loop spans 15 amino acids. CDR1 is MDHEN and CDR2 is SYDVKM in the germline V gene. V dropped 9 bases and J dropped 6 bases, with 21 bases sitting between them. The DNA of the CDR3 is TGTGCCAGTTCGTTGCGGCAGTACGTTGGCAATGAGCAGTTCTTC. Residues: CASSLRQYVGNEQFF.

The rearrangement joins TRBV4-1 to TRBJ1-1; no definite D call. The CDR3 has 14 amino acids. Germline V gene sequence: CDR1 MGHRA, CDR2 YSYEKL. V was cut by 0 bases and J by 11 bases, with 16 bases left in between. The CDR3: CASSQDNRPVVAFF. Written as DNA, the CDR3 is TGCGCCAGCAGCCAAGATAATCGTCCGGTGGTGGCTTTCTTT.

The rearrangement links TRBV12-3 or TRBV12-4 to TRBJ1-1; no clear D gene. V was trimmed by 6 bases and J by 2 bases, leaving 10 bases between them. This CDR3 is 13 amino acids long. The DNA for the CDR3 is TGTGCCAGCAGGATCCATCTTAACACTGAAGCTTTCTTT. Translation: CASRIHLNTEAFF.

The chain joins TRBV4-1 to TRBJ2-5; TRBD1 might be the D (5 bases). Trimming took off 4 bases at V and 2 bases at J, with 14 bases between the two ends. This CDR3 is 15 amino acids long. Germline lookup yields CDR1 MGHRA and CDR2 YSYEKL. CDR3 nucleotides: TGCGCCAGCAGCCCGGCATGGGGCCGACAAGAGACCCAGTACTTC. This encodes CASSPAWGRQETQYF.